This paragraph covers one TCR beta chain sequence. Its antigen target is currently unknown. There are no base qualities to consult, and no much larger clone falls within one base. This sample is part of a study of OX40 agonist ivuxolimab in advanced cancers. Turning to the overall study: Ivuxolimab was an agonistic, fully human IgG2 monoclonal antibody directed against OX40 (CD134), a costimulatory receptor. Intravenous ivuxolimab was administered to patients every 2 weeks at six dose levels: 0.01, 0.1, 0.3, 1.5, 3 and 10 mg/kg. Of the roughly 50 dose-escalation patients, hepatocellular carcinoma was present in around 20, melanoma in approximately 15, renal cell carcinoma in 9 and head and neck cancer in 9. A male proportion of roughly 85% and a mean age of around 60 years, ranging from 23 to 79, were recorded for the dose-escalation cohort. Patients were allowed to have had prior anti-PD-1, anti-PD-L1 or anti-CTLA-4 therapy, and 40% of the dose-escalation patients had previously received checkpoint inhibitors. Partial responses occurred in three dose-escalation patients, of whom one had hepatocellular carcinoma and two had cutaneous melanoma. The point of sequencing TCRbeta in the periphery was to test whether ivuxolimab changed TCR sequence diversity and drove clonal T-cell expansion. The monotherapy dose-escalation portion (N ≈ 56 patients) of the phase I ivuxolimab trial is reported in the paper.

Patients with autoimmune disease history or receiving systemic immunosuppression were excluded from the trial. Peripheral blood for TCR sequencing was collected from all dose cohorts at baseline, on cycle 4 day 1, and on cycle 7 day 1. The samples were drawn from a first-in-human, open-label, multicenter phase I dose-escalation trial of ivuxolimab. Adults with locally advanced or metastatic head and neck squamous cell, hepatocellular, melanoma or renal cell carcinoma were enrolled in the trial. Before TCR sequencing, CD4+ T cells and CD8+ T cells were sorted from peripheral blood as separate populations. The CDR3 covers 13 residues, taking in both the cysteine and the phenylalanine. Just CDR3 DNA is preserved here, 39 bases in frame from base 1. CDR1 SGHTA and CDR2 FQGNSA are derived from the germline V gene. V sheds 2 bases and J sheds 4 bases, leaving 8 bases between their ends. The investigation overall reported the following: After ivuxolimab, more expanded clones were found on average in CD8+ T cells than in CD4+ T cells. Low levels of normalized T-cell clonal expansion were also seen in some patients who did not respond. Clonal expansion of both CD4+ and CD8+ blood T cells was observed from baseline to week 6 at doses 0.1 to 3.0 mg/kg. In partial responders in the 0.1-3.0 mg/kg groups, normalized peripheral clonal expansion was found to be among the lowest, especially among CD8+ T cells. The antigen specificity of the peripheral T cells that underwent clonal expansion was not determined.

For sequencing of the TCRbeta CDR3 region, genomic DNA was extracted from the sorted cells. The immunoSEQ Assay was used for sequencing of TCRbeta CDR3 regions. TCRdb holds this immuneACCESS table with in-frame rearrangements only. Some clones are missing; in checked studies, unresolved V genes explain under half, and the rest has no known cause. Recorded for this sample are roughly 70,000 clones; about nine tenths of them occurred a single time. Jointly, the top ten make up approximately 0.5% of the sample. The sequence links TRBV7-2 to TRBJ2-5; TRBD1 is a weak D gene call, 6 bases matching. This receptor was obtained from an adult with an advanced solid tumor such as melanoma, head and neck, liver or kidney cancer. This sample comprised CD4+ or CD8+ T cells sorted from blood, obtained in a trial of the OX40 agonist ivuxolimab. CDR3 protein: CASSLSGVETQYF. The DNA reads TGTGCCAGCAGCTTATCAGGGGTAGAGACCCAGTACTTC. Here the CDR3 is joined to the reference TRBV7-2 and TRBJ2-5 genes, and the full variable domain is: GAGVSQSPSNKVTEKGKDVELRCDPISGHTALYWYRQSLGQGLEFLIYFQGNSAPDKSGLPSDRFSAERTGGSVSTLTIQRTQQEDSAVYLCASSLSGVETQYFGPGTRLLVL.